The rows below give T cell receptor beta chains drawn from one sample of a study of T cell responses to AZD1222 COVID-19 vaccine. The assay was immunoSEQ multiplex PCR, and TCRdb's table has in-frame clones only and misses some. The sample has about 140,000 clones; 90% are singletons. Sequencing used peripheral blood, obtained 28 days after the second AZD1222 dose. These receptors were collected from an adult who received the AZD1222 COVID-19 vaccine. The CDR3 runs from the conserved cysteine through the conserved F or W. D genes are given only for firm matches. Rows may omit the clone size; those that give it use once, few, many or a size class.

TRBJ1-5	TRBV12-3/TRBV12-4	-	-	CASSRANQPQHF	TGTGCCAGCAGCCGAGCCAATCAGCCCCAGCATTTT
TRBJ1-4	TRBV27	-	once	CASSRQGLWEKLFF	TGTGCCAGCAGTCGCCAGGGGTTGTGGGAAAAACTGTTTTTT
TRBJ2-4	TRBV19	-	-	CASSPLSLAKNIQYF	TGTGCCAGTAGTCCCCTATCGCTAGCCAAAAACATTCAGTACTTC
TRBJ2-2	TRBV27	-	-	CAGRAANTGELFF	TGTGCCGGCCGGGCCGCGAACACCGGGGAGCTGTTTTTT
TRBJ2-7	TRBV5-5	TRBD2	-	CASSFGRGAYEQYF	TGTGCCAGCAGCTTCGGGAGGGGTGCCTACGAGCAGTACTTC
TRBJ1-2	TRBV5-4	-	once	CASSLIQANYGYTF	TGTGCCAGCAGCTTGATCCAGGCCAACTATGGCTACACCTTC
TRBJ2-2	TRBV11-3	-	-	CASSRRTGLGASGELFF	TGTGCCAGCAGTAGAAGAACAGGGCTAGGGGCCTCAGGGGAGCTGTTTTTT
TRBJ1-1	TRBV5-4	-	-	CASSLDMNTEAFF	TGTGCCAGCAGCTTGGACATGAACACTGAAGCTTTCTTT
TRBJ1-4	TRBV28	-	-	CASTPGIDEKLFF	TGTGCCAGCACCCCGGGGATTGATGAAAAACTGTTTTTT
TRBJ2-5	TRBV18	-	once	CASSPQTGPQETQYF	TGTGCCAGCTCACCACAAACCGGGCCCCAAGAGACCCAGTACTTC
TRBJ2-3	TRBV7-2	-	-	CASSSGQTRRTDTQYF	TGTGCCAGCAGCTCTGGACAGACAAGACGCACAGATACGCAGTATTTT
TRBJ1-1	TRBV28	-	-	CASSRAAVMNTEAFF	TGTGCCAGCAGTCGTGCGGCCGTAATGAACACTGAAGCTTTCTTT
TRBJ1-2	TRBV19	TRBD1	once	CASSILRDRDGYTF	TGTGCCAGTAGTATTCTCCGGGACAGGGACGGCTACACCTTC
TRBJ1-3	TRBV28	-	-	CASTPGTTGNTIYF	TGTGCCAGCACCCCCGGGACAACTGGAAACACCATATATTTT
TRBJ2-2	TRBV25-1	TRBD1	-	CASSHWTGFGTGELFF	TGTGCCAGCAGCCACTGGACAGGGTTTGGCACCGGGGAGCTGTTTTTT
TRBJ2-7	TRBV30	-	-	CAWSGPAYEQYF	TGTGCCTGGAGTGGCCCGGCCTACGAGCAGTACTTC
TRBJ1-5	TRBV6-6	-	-	CASSYLSGGSQPQHF	TGTGCCAGCAGTTACTTGTCGGGGGGCAGTCAGCCCCAGCATTTT
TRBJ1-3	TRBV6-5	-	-	CASSRQPHSGNTIYF	TGTGCCAGCAGTCGTCAACCTCACTCTGGAAACACCATATATTTT
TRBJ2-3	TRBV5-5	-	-	CASSPIPYGTDTQYF	TGTGCCAGCAGCCCGATCCCCTATGGCACAGATACGCAGTATTTT
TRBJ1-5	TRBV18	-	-	CATSWREGQPQHF	TGTGCCACCTCTTGGAGGGAGGGTCAGCCCCAGCATTTT
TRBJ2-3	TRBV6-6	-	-	CASSQKDTQYF	TGTGCCAGCAGCCAAAAAGATACGCAGTATTTT
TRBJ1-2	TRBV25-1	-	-	CASSEPGQGNYGYTF	TGTGCCAGCAGTGAACCGGGACAAGGGAACTATGGCTACACCTTC
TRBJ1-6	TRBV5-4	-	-	CASSWGGQLNSPLHF	TGTGCCAGCAGCTGGGGAGGACAGCTTAATTCACCCCTCCACTTT
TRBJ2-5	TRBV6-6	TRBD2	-	CAGASGGRRETQYF	TGTGCTGGGGCTAGCGGGGGCCGGCGGGAGACCCAGTACTTC
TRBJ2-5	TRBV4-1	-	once	CASSGGPKETQYF	TGCGCCAGCAGCGGGGGACCCAAAGAGACCCAGTACTTC
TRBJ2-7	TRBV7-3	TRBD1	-	CASSLNHDRVGSYEQYF	TGTGCCAGCAGCTTAAATCATGACAGGGTTGGGTCCTACGAGCAGTACTTC
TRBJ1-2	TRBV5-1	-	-	CASSFDPGNYGYTF	TGCGCCAGCAGCTTCGACCCAGGGAACTATGGCTACACCTTC
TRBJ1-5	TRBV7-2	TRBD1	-	CASSLRGQGDQPQHF	TGTGCCAGCAGCTTGAGAGGACAGGGAGATCAGCCCCAGCATTTT
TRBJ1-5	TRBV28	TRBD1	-	CASSLRFGRQGNQPQHF	TGTGCCAGCAGTTTAAGGTTCGGCAGACAGGGGAATCAGCCCCAGCATTTT
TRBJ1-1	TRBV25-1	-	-	CASTQGWRTEAFF	TGTGCCAGCACCCAGGGGTGGAGGACTGAAGCTTTCTTT
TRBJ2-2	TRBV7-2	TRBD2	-	CASSLRLATNTGELFF	TGTGCCAGCAGCTTACGACTAGCGACGAACACCGGGGAGCTGTTTTTT
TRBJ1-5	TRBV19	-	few	CASSTSPTLYSNQPQHF	TGTGCCAGTAGTACATCGCCGACTCTCTATAGCAATCAGCCCCAGCATTTT
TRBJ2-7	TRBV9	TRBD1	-	CASSGTGTGPYEQYF	TGTGCCAGCAGCGGCACCGGGACAGGGCCTTACGAGCAGTACTTC
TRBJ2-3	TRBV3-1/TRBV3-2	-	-	CASSLHRSFGGGTQYF	TGTGCCAGCAGCCTACACCGGTCTTTCGGGGGCGGTACGCAGTATTTT
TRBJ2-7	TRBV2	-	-	CASNTRAEQYF	TGTGCCAGCAATACTAGGGCGGAGCAGTACTTC
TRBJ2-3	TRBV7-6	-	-	CASSPQGGGTRTDTQYF	TGTGCCAGCAGCCCGCAAGGGGGGGGGACCCGCACAGATACGCAGTATTTT
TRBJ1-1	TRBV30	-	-	CAWTTGTLNTEAFF	TGTGCCTGGACCACCGGGACATTGAACACTGAAGCTTTCTTT
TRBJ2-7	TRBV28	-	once	CASRRYVGADSSYEQYF	TGTGCCAGCAGAAGATACGTAGGGGCGGATAGCTCCTACGAGCAGTACTTC
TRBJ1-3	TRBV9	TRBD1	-	CASSVVPLQGVDGNTIYF	TGTGCCAGCAGCGTAGTCCCCTTACAGGGGGTGGATGGAAACACCATATATTTT
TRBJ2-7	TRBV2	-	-	CASSDRGVTYEQYF	TGTGCCAGCAGTGACAGGGGGGTGACCTACGAGCAGTACTTC
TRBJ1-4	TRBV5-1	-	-	CASSQQEDEKLFF	TGCGCCAGCAGCCAACAGGAGGATGAAAAACTGTTTTTT
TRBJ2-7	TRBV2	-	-	CASHSGSSPYEQYF	TGTGCCAGCCATTCTGGGTCGTCCCCCTACGAGCAGTACTTC
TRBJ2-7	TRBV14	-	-	CASSQEGTPSGYLGQYF	TGTGCCAGCAGCCAAGAGGGAACCCCCTCCGGCTATCTCGGGCAGTACTTC
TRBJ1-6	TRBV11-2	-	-	CASSLQVSYNSPLHF	TGTGCCAGCAGCTTGCAGGTCTCCTATAATTCACCCCTCCACTTT
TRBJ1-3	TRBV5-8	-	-	CASSRGSSGNTIYF	TGTGCCAGCAGCCGGGGGAGCTCTGGAAACACCATATATTTT
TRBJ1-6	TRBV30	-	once	CAWSAHSNSPLHF	TGTGCCTGGAGTGCCCACTCTAATTCACCCCTCCACTTT
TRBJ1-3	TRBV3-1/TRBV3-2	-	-	CASSQYGQGNTIYF	TGTGCCAGCAGCCAGTACGGACAGGGAAACACCATATATTTT
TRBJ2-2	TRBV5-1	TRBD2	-	CASSGLAGGPGELFF	TGCGCCAGCAGCGGGCTAGCGGGAGGGCCCGGGGAGCTGTTTTTT
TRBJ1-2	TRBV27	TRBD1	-	CASSLLRTGSGYTF	TGTGCCAGCAGTTTACTCCGGACAGGGAGCGGCTACACCTTC
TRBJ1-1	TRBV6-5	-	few	CASSQWVNTEAFF	TGTGCCAGCAGTCAATGGGTGAACACTGAAGCTTTCTTT
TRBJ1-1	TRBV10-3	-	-	CATGPGKAEAFF	TGTGCCACCGGCCCGGGGAAGGCTGAAGCTTTCTTT
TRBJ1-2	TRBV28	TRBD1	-	CASSYRGRGYGYTF	TGTGCCAGCAGTTACAGGGGGCGCGGCTATGGCTACACCTTC
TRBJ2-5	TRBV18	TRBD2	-	CASSPPTSGQETQYF	TGTGCCAGCTCACCACCCACTAGCGGGCAAGAGACCCAGTACTTC
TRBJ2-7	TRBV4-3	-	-	CASSHSQGTYEQYF	TGCGCCAGCAGCCATAGTCAGGGAACCTACGAGCAGTACTTC
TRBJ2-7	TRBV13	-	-	CASSLGGPIPREQYF	TGTGCCAGCAGCTTAGGTGGCCCGATCCCTAGGGAGCAGTACTTC
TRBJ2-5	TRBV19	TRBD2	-	CASSRGLAGAPQETQYF	TGTGCCAGTAGTCGGGGACTAGCGGGGGCCCCCCAAGAGACCCAGTACTTC
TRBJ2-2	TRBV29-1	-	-	CSVLGRGGGSQTGELFF	TGCAGCGTCCTGGGGAGGGGTGGGGGCTCCCAAACCGGGGAGCTGTTTTTT
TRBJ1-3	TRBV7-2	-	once	CASSTQGSSGNTIYF	TGTGCCAGCAGCACACAGGGTTCCTCTGGAAACACCATATATTTT
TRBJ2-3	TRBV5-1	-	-	CASSFRQTYTDTQYF	TGCGCCAGCAGCTTCAGGCAGACCTACACAGATACGCAGTATTTT
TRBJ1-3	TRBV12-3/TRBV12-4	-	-	CASSFQGNTIYF	TGTGCCAGCAGTTTCCAAGGAAACACCATATATTTT